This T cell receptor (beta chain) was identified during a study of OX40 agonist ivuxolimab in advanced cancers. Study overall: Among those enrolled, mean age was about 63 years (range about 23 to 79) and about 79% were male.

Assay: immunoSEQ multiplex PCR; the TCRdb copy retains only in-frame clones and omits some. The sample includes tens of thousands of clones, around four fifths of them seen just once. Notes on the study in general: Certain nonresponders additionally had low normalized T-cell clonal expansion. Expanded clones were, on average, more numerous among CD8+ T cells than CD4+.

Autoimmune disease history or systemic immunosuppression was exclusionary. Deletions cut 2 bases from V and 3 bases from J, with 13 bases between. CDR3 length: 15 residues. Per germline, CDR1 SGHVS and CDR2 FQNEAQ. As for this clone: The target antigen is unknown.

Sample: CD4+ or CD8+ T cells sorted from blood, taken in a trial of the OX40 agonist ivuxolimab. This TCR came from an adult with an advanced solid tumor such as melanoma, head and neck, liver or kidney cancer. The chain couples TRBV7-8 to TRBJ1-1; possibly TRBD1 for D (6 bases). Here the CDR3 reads CASSLMTGDYTEAFF. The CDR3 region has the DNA TGTGCCAGCAGCTTAATGACAGGCGATTACACTGAAGCTTTCTTT.